One sample yielded the 6 T cell receptor beta chains listed below, sequenced in a study of early T cells in non-severe SARS-CoV-2 infection. TCRdb reanalysed the 5' RACE reads using MiXCR and keeps one entry per CDR3 protein. Of some 64,000 distinct CDR3 sequences listed, 13% are singletons. The specimen was whole blood. The receptors shown here come from an adult who was a healthcare worker with PCR-confirmed SARS-CoV-2 infection or an uninfected control (not recorded which).

This clonotype was recorded at least ten times. The chain joins TRBV29-1 to TRBJ2-1, with TRBD1 as a possible D gene (6 bases). With 3 bases removed from V and 3 bases from J, the gap between germline ends came to 12 bases. This CDR3 is built from 14 residues. From germline, CDR1 is SQVTM and CDR2 ANQGSEA. Here the CDR3 reads CSVDQGLLYNEQFF. For the CDR3, the DNA is TGCAGCGTTGATCAGGGGCTTCTCTACAATGAGCAGTTCTTC.

This chain links TRBV9 with TRBJ2-3, with D unclear. V lost 0 bases and J lost 7, with 3 bases in between. The CDR3 loop spans 11 amino acids. Germline CDR1 and CDR2: SGDLS and YYNGEE. CDR3 coding DNA: TGTGCCAGCAGCGTAGGAAATACGCAGTATTTT. Protein product: CASSVGNTQYF.

The gene calls are TRBV4-3 and TRBJ2-6; no definite D call. Germline assignment: CDR1 LGHNA and CDR2 YSLEER. V lost 0 bases and J lost 0, with 0 bases in between. CDR3 length: 14 residues. CDR3: CASSQDSGANVLTF. CDR3 DNA: TGCGCCAGCAGCCAAGACTCTGGGGCCAACGTCCTGACTTTC.

In this sample, this clonotype turned up a few times. The genes are TRBV5-1 and TRBJ1-5; tentative D call: TRBD1 (5 bases). V shed 2 bases and J shed 4 bases, with 10 bases lying between them. The V gene's germline CDR1 is SGHRS and CDR2 YFSETQ. This CDR3 is built from 14 residues. The CDR3: CASSFGDRNQPQHF. The CDR3, as DNA: TGCGCCAGCAGCTTTGGGGACCGAAATCAGCCCCAGCATTTT.

This chain connects TRBV14 to TRBJ2-1, with 9 positions matching TRBD1. There are 15 residues in the CDR3. The J segment lost 5 bases and the V segment lost 3 bases, leaving 5 bases of the junction unmatched. Germline V gene sequence: CDR1 SGHDN, CDR2 FVKESK. The CDR3 bases are TGTGCCAGCAGCCAGAACAGGGGGCAAAACAATGAGCAGTTCTTC. It is translated as CASSQNRGQNNEQFF.

V is TRBV7-8 and J is TRBJ2-7, with TRBD1 identical over 8 bases. The CDR3 extends over 13 amino acids. In germline, CDR1 is SGHVS, CDR2 FQNEAQ. The J segment lost 3 bases and the V segment lost 4 bases, leaving 2 bases of the junction unmatched. CDR3 sequence (DNA): TGTGCCAGCAGCTCGGGACAGGACTACGAGCAGTACTTC. Amino acids: CASSSGQDYEQYF.